This is a list of T cell receptor beta chains from one sample in a study of shared clonotypes between healthy human individuals. The protocol was immunoSEQ multiplex PCR, while the TCRdb copy is restricted to in-frame clones and leaves out a portion. The profile shows some 360,000 clones, around 79% of them singletons. The specimen was memory CD4+ T cells sorted from blood. The receptors come from a man younger than 40 in good health. Both conserved end residues are part of each CDR3.

J | V | CDR3
TRBJ1-6 | TRBV7-9 | CASSLLEGDNSPLHF
TRBJ2-2 | TRBV5-1 | CASSLGLSTGELFF
TRBJ2-1 | TRBV6-4 | CASSTSGRSNEQFF
TRBJ2-1 | TRBV28 | CASSFYNEQFF
TRBJ1-2 | TRBV27 | CASSPRQGFGYGYTF
TRBJ2-1 | TRBV4-3 | CASSQGGSKSSYNEQFF
TRBJ2-2 | TRBV13 | CASSLMSNTGELFF
TRBJ2-1 | TRBV6-1 | CASSQGQGIFNEQFF
TRBJ2-1 | TRBV5-1 | CASSSRTSGRNEQFF
TRBJ2-4 | TRBV27 | CASSPLAGGRNIQYF
TRBJ2-7 | TRBV7-9 | CASSTDRGTYEQYF
TRBJ2-2 | TRBV5-1 | CASSLQGLEELFF
TRBJ1-1 | TRBV13 | CASSLPQGRGTEAFF
TRBJ1-2 | TRBV19 | CASSVTGGYGYTF
TRBJ2-4 | TRBV27 | CASSLSSVAKNIQYF
TRBJ2-7 | TRBV30 | CAWKGGAYEQYF
TRBJ2-7 | TRBV5-4 | CASSKYGQGKGEQYF
TRBJ2-3 | TRBV6-1 | CASSDGIAGASSTQYF
TRBJ2-5 | TRBV7-8 | CASSPQDSGETQYF
TRBJ2-3 | TRBV29-1 | CSEDTDTQYF
TRBJ2-7 | TRBV12-5 | CASGLDFGQPYEQYF
TRBJ2-7 | TRBV6-1 | CASRETDEQYF
TRBJ1-1 | TRBV6-5 | CASSIRVNTEAFF
TRBJ1-3 | TRBV7-2 | CASSLGVQSLSGNTIYF
TRBJ2-7 | TRBV18 | CASSPTLWTNEQYF
TRBJ2-2 | TRBV4-1 | CASSRAGANTGELFF